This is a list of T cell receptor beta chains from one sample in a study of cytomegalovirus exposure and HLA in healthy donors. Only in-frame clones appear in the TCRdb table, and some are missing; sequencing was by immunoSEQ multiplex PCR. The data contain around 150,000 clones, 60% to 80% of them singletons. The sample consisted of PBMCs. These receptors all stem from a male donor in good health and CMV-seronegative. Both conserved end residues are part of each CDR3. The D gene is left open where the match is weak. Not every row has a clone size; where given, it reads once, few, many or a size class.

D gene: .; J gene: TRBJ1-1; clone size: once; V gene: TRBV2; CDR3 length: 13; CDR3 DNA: TGTGCCAGCAGAGAAGGGGGGCGCGGTATAGCTTTCTTT; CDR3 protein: CASREGGRGIAFF
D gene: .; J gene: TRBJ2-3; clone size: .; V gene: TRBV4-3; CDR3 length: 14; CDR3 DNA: TGCGCCAGCAGCCAAGGGACAGAACGGAATACGCAGTATTTT; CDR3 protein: CASSQGTERNTQYF
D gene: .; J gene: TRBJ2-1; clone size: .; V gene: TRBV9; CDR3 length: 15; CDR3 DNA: TGTGCCAGCAGCGTAGATCGGGGGGCTCTCGGCGAGCAGTTCTTC; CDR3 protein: CASSVDRGALGEQFF
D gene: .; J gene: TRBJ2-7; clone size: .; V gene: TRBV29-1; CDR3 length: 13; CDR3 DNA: TGCAGCGTTGTGGAGTCCTTCTCCTACGAGCAGTACTTC; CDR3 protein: CSVVESFSYEQYF
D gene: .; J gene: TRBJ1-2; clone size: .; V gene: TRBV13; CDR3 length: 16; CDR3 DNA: TGTGCCAGCAGCAGTAGGAAGACAGGATTAAACTATGGCTACACCTTC; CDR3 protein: CASSSRKTGLNYGYTF
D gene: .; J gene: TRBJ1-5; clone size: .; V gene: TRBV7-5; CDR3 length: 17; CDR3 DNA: TGTGCCAGAAGCGAACCTTCAGGGGGAAAGGGATGGCAGCCCCAGCATTTT; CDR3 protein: CARSEPSGGKGWQPQHF
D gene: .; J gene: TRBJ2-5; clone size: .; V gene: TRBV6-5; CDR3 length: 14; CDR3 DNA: TGTGCCAGCAGTTACGGACAGTACCAAGAGACCCAGTACTTC; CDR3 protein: CASSYGQYQETQYF
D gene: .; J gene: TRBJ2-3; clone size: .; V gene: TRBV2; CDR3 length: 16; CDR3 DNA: TGTGCCAGCAGTCACCCCGGGGTCACAATCACAGATACGCAGTATTTT; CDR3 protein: CASSHPGVTITDTQYF
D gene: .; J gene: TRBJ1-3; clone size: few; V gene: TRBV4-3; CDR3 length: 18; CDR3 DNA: TGCGCCAGCAGCCAAGATCGGGTCGGGTACTCGCCCGGAAACACCATATATTTT; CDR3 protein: CASSQDRVGYSPGNTIYF
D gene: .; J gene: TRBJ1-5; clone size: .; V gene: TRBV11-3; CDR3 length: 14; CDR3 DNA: TGTGCCAGCAGCGGACGGGATAGCAATCAGCCCCAGCATTTT; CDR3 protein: CASSGRDSNQPQHF
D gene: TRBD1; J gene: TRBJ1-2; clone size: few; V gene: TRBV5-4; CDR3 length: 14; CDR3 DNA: TGTGCCAGCAGCTTCCGGACAGGGAACTATGGCTACACCTTC; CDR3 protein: CASSFRTGNYGYTF
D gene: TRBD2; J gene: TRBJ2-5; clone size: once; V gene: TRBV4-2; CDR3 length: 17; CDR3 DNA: TGTGCCAGCAGCCAAGATCCGACTAGCGGGGGGGAAGAGACCCAGTACTTC; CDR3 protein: CASSQDPTSGGEETQYF
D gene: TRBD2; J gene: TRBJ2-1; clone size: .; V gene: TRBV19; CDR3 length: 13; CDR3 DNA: TGTGCCAGTAGTATAACTAGCGGGGGGGAGCAGTTCTTC; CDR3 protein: CASSITSGGEQFF
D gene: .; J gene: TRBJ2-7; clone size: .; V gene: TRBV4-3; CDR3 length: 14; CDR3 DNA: TGCGCCAGCAGCCAAGAACCACGGTCCTACGAGCAGTACTTC; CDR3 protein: CASSQEPRSYEQYF
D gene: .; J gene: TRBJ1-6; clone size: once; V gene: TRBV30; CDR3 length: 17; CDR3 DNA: TGTGCCTGGAGTCGATTCAGGGGAACCGACCATAATTCACCCCTCCACTTT; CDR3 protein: CAWSRFRGTDHNSPLHF
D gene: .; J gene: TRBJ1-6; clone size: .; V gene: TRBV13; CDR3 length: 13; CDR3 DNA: TGTGCCAGCGGGAGGGGGTTCGGTTCACCCCTCCACTTT; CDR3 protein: CASGRGFGSPLHF
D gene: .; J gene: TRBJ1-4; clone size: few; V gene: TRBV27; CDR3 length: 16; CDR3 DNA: TGTGCCAGCGGGACCGTAAGGAAGGGGGACAATGAAAAACTGTTTTTT; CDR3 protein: CASGTVRKGDNEKLFF
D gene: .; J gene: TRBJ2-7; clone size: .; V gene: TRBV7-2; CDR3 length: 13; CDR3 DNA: TGTGCCAGCAGCTTAGCGTCCAACTACGAGCAGTACTTC; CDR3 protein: CASSLASNYEQYF
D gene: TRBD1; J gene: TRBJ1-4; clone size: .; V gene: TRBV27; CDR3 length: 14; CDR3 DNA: TGTGCCAGCAGCTATCAGGGGGCGCATGAAAAACTGTTTTTT; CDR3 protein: CASSYQGAHEKLFF
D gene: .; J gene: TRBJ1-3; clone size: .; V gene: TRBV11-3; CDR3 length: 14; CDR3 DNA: TGTGCCAGCAGCTTATCTAGCGATGGAAACACCATATATTTT; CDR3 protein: CASSLSSDGNTIYF
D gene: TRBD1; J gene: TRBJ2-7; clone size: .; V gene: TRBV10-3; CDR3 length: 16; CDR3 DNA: TGTGCCATCAGTGTCGGAGGACAGGGGGACTCCTACGAGCAGTACTTC; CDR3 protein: CAISVGGQGDSYEQYF
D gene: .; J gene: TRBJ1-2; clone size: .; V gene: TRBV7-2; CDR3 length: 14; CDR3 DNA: TGTGCCAGCAGCCCCGGAGGCGGGCCTGAGGGCTACACCTTC; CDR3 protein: CASSPGGGPEGYTF
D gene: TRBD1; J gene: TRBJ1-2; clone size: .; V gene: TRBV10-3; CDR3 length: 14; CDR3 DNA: TGTGCCATCAGGCCGGGGGACAGGGGCGATGGCTACACCTTC; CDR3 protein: CAIRPGDRGDGYTF
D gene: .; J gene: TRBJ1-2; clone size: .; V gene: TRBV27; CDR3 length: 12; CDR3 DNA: TGTGCCAGCCATGGGGGGGAGAGTGGCTACACCTTC; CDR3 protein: CASHGGESGYTF
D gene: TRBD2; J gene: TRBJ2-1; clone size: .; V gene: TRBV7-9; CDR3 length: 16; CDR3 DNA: TGTGCCAGCAGCTTTCCGGGACTAGCCACCTACAATGAGCAGTTCTTC; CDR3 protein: CASSFPGLATYNEQFF
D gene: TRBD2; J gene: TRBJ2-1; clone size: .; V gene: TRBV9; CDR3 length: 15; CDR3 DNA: TGTGCCAGCAGCGTAGGGGCGGGAGGGTACAATGAGCAGTTCTTC; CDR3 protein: CASSVGAGGYNEQFF
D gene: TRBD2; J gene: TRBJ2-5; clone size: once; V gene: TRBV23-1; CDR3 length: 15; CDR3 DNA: TGCGCCAGCAGTCCCGGGGGGGCGCGGAAAGAGACCCAGTACTTC; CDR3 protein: CASSPGGARKETQYF
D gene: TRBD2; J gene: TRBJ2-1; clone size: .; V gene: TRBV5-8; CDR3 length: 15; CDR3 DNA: TGTGCCAGCAGCTTACTAGCGGGGGGACACAATGAGCAGTTCTTC; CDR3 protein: CASSLLAGGHNEQFF
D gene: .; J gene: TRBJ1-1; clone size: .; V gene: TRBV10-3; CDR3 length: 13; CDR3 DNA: TGTGCCATCAATGGCCGGGGGAACACTGAAGCTTTCTTT; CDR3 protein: CAINGRGNTEAFF
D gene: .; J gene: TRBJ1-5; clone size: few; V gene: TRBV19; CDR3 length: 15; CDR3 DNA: TGTGCCAGTAGCGACAGAGAATATAGCAATCAGCCCCAGCATTTT; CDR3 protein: CASSDREYSNQPQHF
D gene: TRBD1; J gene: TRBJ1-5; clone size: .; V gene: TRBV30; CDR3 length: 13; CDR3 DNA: TGTGCCTGGAGTCAGGGGGGAAATCAGCCCCAGCATTTT; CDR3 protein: CAWSQGGNQPQHF
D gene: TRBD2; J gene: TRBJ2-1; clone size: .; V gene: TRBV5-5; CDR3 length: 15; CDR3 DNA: TGTGCCAGCAGCTTCTTGATAGCGGGATACAATGAGCAGTTCTTC; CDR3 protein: CASSFLIAGYNEQFF
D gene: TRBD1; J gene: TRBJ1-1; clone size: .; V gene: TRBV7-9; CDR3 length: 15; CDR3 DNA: TGTGCCAGCAGCCCGGACAGGGGGCTATCCACTGAAGCTTTCTTT; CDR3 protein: CASSPDRGLSTEAFF
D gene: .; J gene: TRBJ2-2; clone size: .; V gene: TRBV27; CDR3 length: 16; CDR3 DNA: TGTGCCAGTCGCGGTCCGGGAAACCTTAACACCGGGGAGCTGTTTTTT; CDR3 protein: CASRGPGNLNTGELFF
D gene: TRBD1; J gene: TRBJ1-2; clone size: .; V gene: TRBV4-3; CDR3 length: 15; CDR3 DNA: TGCGCCAGCAGCCAAGATCTGAACAGGGGGGATGGCTACACCTTC; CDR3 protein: CASSQDLNRGDGYTF
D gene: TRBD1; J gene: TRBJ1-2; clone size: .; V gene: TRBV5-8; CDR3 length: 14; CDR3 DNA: TGTGCCAGCAGCCGGGGACAGGGGGACTATGGCTACACCTTC; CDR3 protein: CASSRGQGDYGYTF
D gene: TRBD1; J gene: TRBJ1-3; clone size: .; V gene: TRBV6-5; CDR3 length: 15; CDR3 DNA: TGTGCCAGCAGTCCCTCAGGGGGCTCTGGAAACACCATATATTTT; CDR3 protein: CASSPSGGSGNTIYF
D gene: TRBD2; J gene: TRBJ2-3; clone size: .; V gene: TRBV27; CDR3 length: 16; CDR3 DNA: TGTGCCAGCAGTTCCGGGACTAGAACGTCTACGGATACGCAGTATTTT; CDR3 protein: CASSSGTRTSTDTQYF
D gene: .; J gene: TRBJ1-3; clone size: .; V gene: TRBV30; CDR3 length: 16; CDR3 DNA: TGTGCCTGGAGCCCCGGTCATATATACTCTGGAAACACCATATATTTT; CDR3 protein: CAWSPGHIYSGNTIYF
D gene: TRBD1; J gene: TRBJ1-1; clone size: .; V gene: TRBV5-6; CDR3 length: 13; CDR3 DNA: TGTGCCAGCAGCTTGACAGGGGAAACTGAAGCTTTCTTT; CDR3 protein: CASSLTGETEAFF
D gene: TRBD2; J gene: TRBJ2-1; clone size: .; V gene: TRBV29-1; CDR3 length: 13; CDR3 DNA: TGCAGCGTTGCGGGGGGGCTCTACAATGAGCAGTTCTTC; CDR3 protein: CSVAGGLYNEQFF
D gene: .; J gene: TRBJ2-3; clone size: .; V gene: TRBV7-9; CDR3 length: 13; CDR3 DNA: TGTGCCAAGTCCGGGGAAGGCACAGATACGCAGTATTTT; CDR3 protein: CAKSGEGTDTQYF
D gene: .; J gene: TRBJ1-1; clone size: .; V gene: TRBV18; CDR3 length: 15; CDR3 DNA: TGTGCCAGCTCACCCCGACACCAATCGAACACTGAAGCTTTCTTT; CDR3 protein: CASSPRHQSNTEAFF
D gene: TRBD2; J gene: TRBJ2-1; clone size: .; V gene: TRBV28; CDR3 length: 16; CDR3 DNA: TGTGCCAGCAGACTGGGGGGGCTAGCGGGGGCCATTGAGCAGTTCTTC; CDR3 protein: CASRLGGLAGAIEQFF
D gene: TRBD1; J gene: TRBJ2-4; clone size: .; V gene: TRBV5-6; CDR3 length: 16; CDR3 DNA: TGTGCCAGCAGCTTGGAGGGACAGGGAGCCAAAAACATTCAGTACTTC; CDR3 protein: CASSLEGQGAKNIQYF